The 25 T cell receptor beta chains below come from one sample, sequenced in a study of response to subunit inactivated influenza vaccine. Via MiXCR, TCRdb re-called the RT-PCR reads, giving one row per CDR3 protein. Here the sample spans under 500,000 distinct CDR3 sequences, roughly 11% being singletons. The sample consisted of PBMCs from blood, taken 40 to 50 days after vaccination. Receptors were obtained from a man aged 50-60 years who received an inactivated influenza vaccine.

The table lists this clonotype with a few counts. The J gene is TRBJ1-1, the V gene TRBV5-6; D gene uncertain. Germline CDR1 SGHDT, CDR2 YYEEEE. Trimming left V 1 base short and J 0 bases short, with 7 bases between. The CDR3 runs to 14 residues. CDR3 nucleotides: TGTGCCAGCAGCTTGCAGAGTATGAACACTGAAGCTTTCTTT. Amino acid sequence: CASSLQSMNTEAFF.

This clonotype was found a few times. Written as DNA, the CDR3 is TGTGCCAGCAAGGACAGGGGGACCTACGAGCAGTACTTC. As protein: CASKDRGTYEQYF. The chain joins TRBV27 to TRBJ2-7, with 10 nucleotides matching TRBD1. Germline CDR1 MNHEY, CDR2 SMNVEV (reference sequence). This CDR3 region has 13 residues. Unmatched junction bases numbered 2, after V lost 7 bases and J lost 2 bases.

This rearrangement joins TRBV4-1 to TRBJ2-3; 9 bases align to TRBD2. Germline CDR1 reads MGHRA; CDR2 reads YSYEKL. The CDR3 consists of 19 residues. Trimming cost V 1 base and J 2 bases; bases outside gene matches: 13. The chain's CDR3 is CASSQGGSPGTSYTDTQYF. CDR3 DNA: TGCGCCAGCAGCCAAGGAGGTTCCCCCGGGACTAGCTACACAGATACGCAGTATTTT.

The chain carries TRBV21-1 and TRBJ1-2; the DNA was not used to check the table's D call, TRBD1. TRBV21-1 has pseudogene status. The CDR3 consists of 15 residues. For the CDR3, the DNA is TGTGCCAGCAGCATCCAGTCCGGACAGGGATATGGCTACACCTTC. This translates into CASSIQSGQGYGYTF.

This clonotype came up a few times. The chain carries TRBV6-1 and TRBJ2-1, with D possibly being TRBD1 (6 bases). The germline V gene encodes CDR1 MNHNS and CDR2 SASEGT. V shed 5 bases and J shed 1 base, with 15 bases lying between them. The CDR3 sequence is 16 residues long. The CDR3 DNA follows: TGTGCCAGCAGTCCCGGGACACCGGGGTCCTACAATGAGCAGTTCTTC. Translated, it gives CASSPGTPGSYNEQFF.

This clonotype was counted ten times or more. As DNA, the CDR3 is TGTGCCAGCAGCTTATTGCCCCGGAGCGGGAGGGCCCTGGATACGCAGTATTTT. Encoded protein: CASSLLPRSGRALDTQYF. The chain is built from TRBV11-1 and TRBJ2-3; 10 bases align to TRBD2. This CDR3 region has 18 residues. CDR1 is SGHAT and CDR2 is FQDESV in the germline V gene (reference sequence). J lost 6 bases, V lost 2 bases, and 14 bases had no gene match.

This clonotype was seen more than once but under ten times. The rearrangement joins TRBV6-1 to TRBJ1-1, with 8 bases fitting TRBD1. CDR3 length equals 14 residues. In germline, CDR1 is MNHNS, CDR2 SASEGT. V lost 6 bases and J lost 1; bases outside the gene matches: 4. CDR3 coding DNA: TGTGCCAGCAGAATGGGACAGGCGAACACTGAAGCTTTCTTT. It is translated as CASRMGQANTEAFF.

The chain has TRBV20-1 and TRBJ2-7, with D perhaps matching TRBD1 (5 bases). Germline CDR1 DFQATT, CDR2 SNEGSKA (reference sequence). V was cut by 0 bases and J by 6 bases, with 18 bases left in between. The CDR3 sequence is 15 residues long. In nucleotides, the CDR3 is TGCAGTGCTAGAGATAAGTTGCAGGGTTGGGGCGAGCAGTACTTC. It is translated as CSARDKLQGWGEQYF.

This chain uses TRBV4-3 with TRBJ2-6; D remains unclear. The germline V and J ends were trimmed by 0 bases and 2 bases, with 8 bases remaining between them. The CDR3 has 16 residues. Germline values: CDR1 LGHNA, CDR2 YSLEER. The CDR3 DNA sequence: TGCGCCAGCAGCCAAGAGATCCGGGCTGGGGCCAACGTCCTGACTTTC. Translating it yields CASSQEIRAGANVLTF.

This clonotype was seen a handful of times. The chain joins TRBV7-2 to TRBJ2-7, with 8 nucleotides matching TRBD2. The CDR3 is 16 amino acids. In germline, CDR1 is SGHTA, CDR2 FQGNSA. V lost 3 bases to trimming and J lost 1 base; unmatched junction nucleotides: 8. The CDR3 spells CASSFDSGTRSYEQYF. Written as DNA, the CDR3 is TGTGCCAGCAGCTTTGATTCCGGGACTAGGTCCTACGAGCAGTACTTC.

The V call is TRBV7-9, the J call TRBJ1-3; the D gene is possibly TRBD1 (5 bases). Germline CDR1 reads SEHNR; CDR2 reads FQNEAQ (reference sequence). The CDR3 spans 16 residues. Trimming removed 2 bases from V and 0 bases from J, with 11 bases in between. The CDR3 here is CASSLRGGYSGNTIYF. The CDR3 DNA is TGTGCCAGCAGCTTAAGGGGAGGGTACTCTGGAAACACCATATATTTT.

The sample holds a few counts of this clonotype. Here the CDR3 DNA reads TGTGCCACCAGCAGAGATTGGGGTTCCTACGAGCAGTACTTC. It yields the protein CATSRDWGSYEQYF. The chain recombines TRBV15 with TRBJ2-7; D unclear. The CDR3 loop spans 14 amino acids. The V end was cut by 0 bases, the J end by 1 base, with 7 bases between. The germline V gene encodes CDR1 LNHNV and CDR2 YYDKDF (reference sequence).

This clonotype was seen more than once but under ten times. The CDR3 loop is CSVELAGASYEQYF. CDR3 DNA sequence: TGCAGCGTTGAACTTGCGGGAGCGTCCTACGAGCAGTACTTC. The V and J genes are TRBV29-1 and TRBJ2-7, with TRBD2 matching 7 bases. Germline V gene sequence: CDR1 SQVTM, CDR2 ANQGSEA. The J segment lost 1 base and the V segment lost 2 bases, leaving 5 bases of the junction unmatched. The length of the CDR3 is 14 residues.

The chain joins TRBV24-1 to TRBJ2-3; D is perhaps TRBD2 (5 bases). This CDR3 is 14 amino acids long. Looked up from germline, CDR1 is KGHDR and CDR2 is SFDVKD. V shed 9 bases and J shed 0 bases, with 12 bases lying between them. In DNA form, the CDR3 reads TGTGCCACCCAAGGCGGGCTTAGCACAGATACGCAGTATTTT. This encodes CATQGGLSTDTQYF.

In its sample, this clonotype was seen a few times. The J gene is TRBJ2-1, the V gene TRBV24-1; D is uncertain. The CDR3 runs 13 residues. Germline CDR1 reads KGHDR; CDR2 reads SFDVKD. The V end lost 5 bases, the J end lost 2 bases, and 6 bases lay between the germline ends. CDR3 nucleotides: TGTGCCACCAGTGTATCGCCCTACAATGAGCAGTTCTTC. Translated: CATSVSPYNEQFF.

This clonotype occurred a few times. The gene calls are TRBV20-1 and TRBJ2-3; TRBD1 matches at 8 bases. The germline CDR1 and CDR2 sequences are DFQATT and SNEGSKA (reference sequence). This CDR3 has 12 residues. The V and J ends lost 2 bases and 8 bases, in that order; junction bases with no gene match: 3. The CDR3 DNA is TGCAGTGCTAGAAACACAGGGGGTACGCAGTATTTT. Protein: CSARNTGGTQYF.

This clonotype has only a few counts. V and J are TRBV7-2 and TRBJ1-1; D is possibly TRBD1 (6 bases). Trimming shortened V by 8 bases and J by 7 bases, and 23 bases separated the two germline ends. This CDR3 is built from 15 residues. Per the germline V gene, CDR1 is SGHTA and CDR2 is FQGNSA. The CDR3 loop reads CASARNLGQLGEAFF. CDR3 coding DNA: TGTGCCAGCGCGCGGAACTTGGGACAACTGGGTGAAGCTTTCTTT.

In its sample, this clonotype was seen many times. The CDR3 nucleotides are TGCAGTGCCCAAGGGCTAGCGAGCACAGATACGCAGTATTTT. Translating it yields CSAQGLASTDTQYF. The rearrangement joins TRBV20-1 to TRBJ2-3; D may be TRBD2 (6 bases). Germline lookup yields CDR1 DFQATT and CDR2 SNEGSKA (reference sequence). V was clipped by 6 bases and J by 0 bases, with 13 bases between them. The CDR3 has 14 residues.

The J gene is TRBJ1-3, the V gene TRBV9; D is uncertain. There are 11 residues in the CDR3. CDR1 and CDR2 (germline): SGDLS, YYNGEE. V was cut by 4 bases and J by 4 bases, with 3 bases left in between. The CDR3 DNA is TGTGCCAGCAGCAAAGGAAACACCATATATTTT. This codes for CASSKGNTIYF.

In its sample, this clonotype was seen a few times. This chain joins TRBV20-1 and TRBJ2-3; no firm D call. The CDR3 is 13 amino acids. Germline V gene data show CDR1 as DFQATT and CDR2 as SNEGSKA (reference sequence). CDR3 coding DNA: TGCAGGTTGGACCCTCGGCGCACAGATACGCAGTATTTT. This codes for CRLDPRRTDTQYF.

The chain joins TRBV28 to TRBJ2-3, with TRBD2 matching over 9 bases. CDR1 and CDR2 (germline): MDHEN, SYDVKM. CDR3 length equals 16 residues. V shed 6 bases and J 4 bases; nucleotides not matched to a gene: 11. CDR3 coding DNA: TGTGCCAGCAGCTCGGGGCTAGCGGGGATTGCAGATACGCAGTATTTT. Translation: CASSSGLAGIADTQYF.

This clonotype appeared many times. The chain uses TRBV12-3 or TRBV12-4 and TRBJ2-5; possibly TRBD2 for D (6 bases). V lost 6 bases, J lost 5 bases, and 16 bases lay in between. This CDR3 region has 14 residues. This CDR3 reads CASRRDSRGETQYF. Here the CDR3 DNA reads TGTGCCAGCAGAAGGGACTCCCGTGGGGAGACCCAGTACTTC.

The CDR3 protein is CASSQTGETQYF. As DNA, the CDR3 is TGTGCCAGCAGCCAGACGGGGGAGACCCAGTACTTC. The chain uses TRBV7-3 and TRBJ2-5, with D possibly matching TRBD2 (5 bases). The CDR3 has 12 residues. Per germline, CDR1 SGHTA and CDR2 FQGTGA. The V gene lost 5 bases and the J gene lost 5 bases, with 9 bases spanning the gap. The full variable domain, completed using reference TRBV7-3 and TRBJ2-5, is GAGVSQTPSNKVTEKGKYVELRCDPISGHTALYWYRQSLGQGPEFLIYFQGTGAADDSGLPNDRFFAVRPEGSVSTLKIQRTERGDSAVYLCASSQTGETQYFGPGTRLLVL.

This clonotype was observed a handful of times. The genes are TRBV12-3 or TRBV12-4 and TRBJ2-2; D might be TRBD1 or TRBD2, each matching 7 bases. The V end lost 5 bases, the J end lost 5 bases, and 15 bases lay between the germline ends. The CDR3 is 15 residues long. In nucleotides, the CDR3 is TGTGCCAGCAGTACAGGGGCGGGGGAAACCGGGGAGCTGTTTTTT. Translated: CASSTGAGETGELFF.

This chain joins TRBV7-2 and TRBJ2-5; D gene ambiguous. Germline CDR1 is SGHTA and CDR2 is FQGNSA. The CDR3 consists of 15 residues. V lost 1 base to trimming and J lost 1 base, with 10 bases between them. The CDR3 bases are TGTGCCAGCAGCTTAGGTGTAATGGCCCAAGAGACCCAGTACTTC. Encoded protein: CASSLGVMAQETQYF.